These 6 T cell receptor beta chains were all obtained from the same sample, sequenced in a study of blood T cell repertoires in COVID-19. Assay used: immunoSEQ multiplex PCR; TCRdb lists only in-frame clones, some missing. The repertoire holds some 140,000 clones, with 79% as singletons. The material sequenced was peripheral blood. These receptors all come from a man in his 60s with acute or convalescent COVID-19.

J is TRBJ2-6 and V is TRBV5-4; D not certain. In germline, CDR1 is SGHNT, CDR2 YYREEE (reference sequence). The V gene lost 9 bases and the J gene lost 0 bases, with 13 bases spanning the gap. CDR3 length: 15 amino acids. The CDR3 loop reads CATYLRSSGANVLTF. The CDR3 nucleotides are TGTGCCACCTACCTCCGAAGCTCTGGGGCCAACGTCCTGACTTTC. The entire variable domain, with the rest obtained from reference TRBV5-4 and TRBJ2-6, is as follows: ETGVTQSPTHLIKTRGQQVTLRCSSQSGHNTVSWYQQALGQGPQFIFQYYREEENGRGNFPPRFSGLQFPNYSSELNVNALELDDSALYLCATYLRSSGANVLTFGAGSRLTVL.

The rearrangement uses TRBV5-6 and TRBJ1-5; 7 bases are shared with TRBD1. The V gene end was trimmed by 1 base and the J gene end by 5 bases; junction bases not matched to a gene: 6. CDR3 size: 15 residues. In germline, CDR1 is SGHDT, CDR2 YYEEEE. The CDR3 spells CASSLWAGGYQPQHF. The CDR3 DNA follows: TGTGCCAGCAGCTTGTGGGCAGGGGGATATCAGCCCCAGCATTTT.

J is TRBJ1-5 and V is TRBV7-2; weak D call: TRBD1 (5 bases). The CDR3 runs 15 residues. Germline values: CDR1 SGHTA, CDR2 FQGNSA. Trimming took off 5 bases at V and 1 base at J, with 12 bases between the two ends. The CDR3 nucleotides are TGTGCCAGCAGCCCCCAGGGAACAAGCAATCAGCCCCAGCATTTT. Protein sequence: CASSPQGTSNQPQHF.

In this sample, this clone turned up once. The genes are TRBV28 and TRBJ1-2, with D possibly TRBD1 on 6 matching bases. V was cut by 7 bases and J by 2 bases, with 8 bases left in between. CDR1 and CDR2 from the germline V gene are MDHEN and SYDVKM. The CDR3 loop spans 12 amino acids. The CDR3 here is CASTRGNYGYTF. The CDR3 DNA reads as TGTGCCAGCACAAGGGGGAACTATGGCTACACCTTC.

V is TRBV3-1 (or the pseudogene TRBV3-2) and J is TRBJ2-5; 10 bases line up with TRBD2. V shed 5 bases, J shed 5 bases, and the junction held 8 bases outside the gene matches. Germline V gene lookup returns CDR1 LGHDT and CDR2 YNNKEL (reference sequence). The CDR3 has 15 amino acids. The CDR3 nucleotides read TGTGCCAGCAGCTTCCGAGCGGGAGGGCCGGAGACCCAGTACTTC. Protein product: CASSFRAGGPETQYF.

This chain connects TRBV6-2 or TRBV6-3 to TRBJ2-1; D possibly corresponds to TRBD2 (5 bases). Trimming cost V 2 bases and J 7 bases, with 9 bases left between them. The CDR3 has 13 residues. CDR1 and CDR2 (germline): MNHEY, SVGEGT. The CDR3 sequence is CASSYIEGNEQFF. CDR3 nucleotide sequence: TGTGCCAGCAGTTACATAGAGGGTAATGAGCAGTTCTTC.